Each of the 27 T cell receptor beta chains below was sequenced from the same sample in a study of blood T cell repertoires in COVID-19. The data were produced by immunoSEQ multiplex PCR, yet TCRdb's version contains in-frame clones alone and is incomplete. The sample consists of some 13,000 clones, around 88% of them appearing once. Sample: peripheral blood. The receptors here all came from a man older than 75 with acute or convalescent COVID-19.

In its sample, this clone was seen once. The chain uses TRBV18 and TRBJ2-2; 8 bases are a match to TRBD2. The CDR3 has 17 residues. Per germline, CDR1 KGHSH and CDR2 LQKENI. V lost 2 bases to trimming and J lost 5 bases; unmatched junction nucleotides: 10. The CDR3 protein is CASSPGIERGRTGELFF. The CDR3, as DNA: TGTGCCAGCTCACCAGGTATCGAGCGGGGGAGGACCGGGGAGCTGTTTTTT.

In DNA, the CDR3 is TGTGCCAGCAGCGTAACCGGGATTCTAAATAACGAGCAGTACTTC. Amino acids: CASSVTGILNNEQYF. This rearrangement joins TRBV9 to TRBJ2-7, with D perhaps TRBD2 (5 bases). V was shortened by 1 base and J by 5 bases, with 16 bases between the two germline ends. Germline V lookup: CDR1 SGDLS, CDR2 YYNGEE. The CDR3 contains 15 residues.

This clone was picked up one time. The chain joins TRBV5-6 to TRBJ1-2; tentatively, D is TRBD1 (5 bases). Trimming took off 1 base at V and 6 bases at J, with 13 bases between the two ends. The CDR3 loop spans 14 amino acids. Germline V lookup: CDR1 SGHDT, CDR2 YYEEEE. CDR3 sequence reads: CASSLYGGFDGYTF. For the CDR3, the DNA is TGTGCCAGCAGCTTGTATGGGGGGTTTGATGGCTACACCTTC.

The chain joins TRBV19 to TRBJ1-3; D remains unclear. Germline V lookup: CDR1 LNHDA, CDR2 SQIVND (reference sequence). This CDR3 is 14 amino acids long. V was clipped by 3 bases and J by 4 bases, with 10 bases between them. CDR3 nucleotide sequence: TGTGCCAGTAGTATCTCGGGGTACGGAAACACCATATATTTT. It codes for CASSISGYGNTIYF.

CDR3 protein: CASSPAKSGGGGNSPLHF. The CDR3 coding sequence is TGTGCCAGTAGTCCCGCTAAATCAGGGGGCGGAGGAAATTCACCCCTCCACTTT. The chain has TRBV19 and TRBJ1-6; 8 bases map to TRBD1. V dropped 5 bases and J dropped 7; count of bases not matched to a gene: 16. The CDR3 loop spans 18 amino acids. Germline V gives CDR1 LNHDA, CDR2 SQIVND (reference sequence).

This rearrangement joins TRBV7-6 to TRBJ2-7; TRBD1 matches 7 bases. This CDR3 comprises 15 residues. Germline CDR1 reads SGHVS; CDR2 reads FNYEAQ. With 1 base clipped from V and 0 bases from J, the junction kept 3 bases outside the gene matches. The CDR3 sequence: CASSLETGSSYEQYF. The CDR3 DNA reads TGTGCCAGCAGCTTAGAGACAGGGAGCTCCTACGAGCAGTACTTC.

CDR3 loop: CASSIQGNTGELFF. The DNA of the CDR3 is TGTGCCAGTAGTATACAGGGGAACACCGGGGAGCTGTTTTTT. The gene calls are TRBV19 and TRBJ2-2; possibly TRBD1 for D (5 bases). V lost 2 bases and J 1 base, leaving 5 bases between the germline ends. CDR1 LNHDA and CDR2 SQIVND come from the germline V gene (reference sequence). This CDR3 is 14 amino acids long.

The chain combines TRBV18 with TRBJ2-3; 10 nucleotides align to TRBD2. Looked up from germline, CDR1 is KGHSH and CDR2 is LQKENI. The V segment lost 0 bases and the J segment 0 bases; nucleotides outside the gene matches: 9. The CDR3 has 19 amino acids. The CDR3 region is CASSPPGVAGGTSTDTQYF. The CDR3 DNA sequence: TGTGCCAGCTCACCACCAGGGGTAGCGGGAGGCACTAGCACAGATACGCAGTATTTT.

V and J are TRBV5-4 and TRBJ2-1; 8 bases line up with TRBD1. The junction had 12 bases not matched to a gene; V was cut back by 3 bases and J by 10 bases. This CDR3 is built from 15 residues. Germline V gene lookup returns CDR1 SGHNT and CDR2 YYREEE (reference sequence). The chain's CDR3 is CASSYLDRGRREQFF. DNA of the CDR3: TGTGCCAGCAGCTACTTAGACAGGGGAAGAAGAGAGCAGTTCTTC.

The chain joins TRBV9 to TRBJ1-3; no clear D. Deletions cut 0 bases from V and 2 bases from J, with 9 bases between. The CDR3 consists of 15 residues. The germline gives CDR1 SGDLS, CDR2 YYNGEE. This CDR3 is CASSVDGKAGNTIYF. CDR3 nucleotides: TGTGCCAGCAGCGTAGACGGGAAGGCTGGAAACACCATATATTTT.

The CDR3 protein is CASSLGTSGADTQYF. The CDR3 region has the DNA TGTGCCAGCAGCTTAGGGACTAGCGGCGCAGATACGCAGTATTTT. The chain is built from TRBV7-3 and TRBJ2-3; 11 bases line up with TRBD2. CDR3 size: 15 residues. J was trimmed by 4 bases and V by 2 bases; bases with no gene match: 2. Germline assignment: CDR1 SGHTA and CDR2 FQGTGA.

This clone was counted a few times. This chain links TRBV3-1 (or the pseudogene TRBV3-2) with TRBJ2-7; possibly TRBD2 for D (5 bases). The CDR3 consists of 14 residues. Germline V CDR1 and CDR2: LGHDT, YNNKEL (reference sequence). V was cut by 0 bases and J by 0 bases, with 6 bases left in between. DNA of the CDR3: TGTGCCAGCAGCCAAGATGGGAGCTCCTACGAGCAGTACTTC. Translation gives CASSQDGSSYEQYF.

V gene TRBV5-6 combines with J gene TRBJ1-6; maybe TRBD1 (6 bases). Trimming cost V 1 base and J 14 bases, with 13 bases left between them. The CDR3 extends over 13 amino acids. Germline V gene data show CDR1 as SGHDT and CDR2 as YYEEEE. The CDR3 sequence: CASSLTGPATLHF. Written as DNA, the CDR3 is TGTGCCAGCAGCTTGACAGGGCCCGCTACCCTCCACTTT. Drawing the rest from reference TRBV5-6 and TRBJ1-6, the complete variable domain is DAGVTQSPTHLIKTRGQQVTLRCSPKSGHDTVSWYQQALGQGPQFIFQYYEEEERQRGNFPDRFSGHQFPNYSSELNVNALLLGDSALYLCASSLTGPATLHFGNGTRLTVT.

V is TRBV2 and J is TRBJ2-1; D might be TRBD2 (6 bases). This CDR3 has 17 amino acids. Trimming removed 6 bases at V and 6 bases at J, with 24 bases between. The germline V gene encodes CDR1 SNHLY and CDR2 FYNNEI. The CDR3 here is CASSGPSSAQRLNEQFF. The CDR3 bases are TGTGCCAGCAGCGGTCCTTCTAGCGCTCAAAGACTCAATGAGCAGTTCTTC.

The CDR3 DNA follows: TGCGCCAGCAGCTTGCAGGGCTCGGGCACAGATACGCAGTATTTT. Protein: CASSLQGSGTDTQYF. V and J are TRBV5-1 and TRBJ2-3; the D gene is possibly TRBD1 (5 bases). CDR3 length: 15 amino acids. Germline CDR1 SGHRS, CDR2 YFSETQ. V was clipped by 1 base and J by 1 base, with 10 bases between them.

The V and J genes are TRBV29-1 and TRBJ1-1; D call uncertain. The V end was cut by 5 bases, the J end by 1 base, with 5 bases between. This CDR3 is built from 11 residues. CDR1 and CDR2 (germline): SQVTM, ANQGSEA. The CDR3 DNA is TGCAGCGTTCGGGGGAACACTGAAGCTTTCTTT. Translated: CSVRGNTEAFF.

This chain joins TRBV2 and TRBJ2-3; possible D gene TRBD1, 7 bases. V was clipped by 5 bases and J by 1 base, with 13 bases between them. Germline lookup yields CDR1 SNHLY and CDR2 FYNNEI. The length of the CDR3 is 15 residues. CDR3 sequence (DNA): TGTGCCAGCAGTCACCAGGGGGGAGGCACAGATACGCAGTATTTT. Protein product: CASSHQGGGTDTQYF.

V gene TRBV5-1 combines with J gene TRBJ1-2; 8 positions agree with TRBD1. The CDR3 is 15 amino acids. Germline CDR1 SGHRS, CDR2 YFSETQ. V shed 1 base and J 5 bases; nucleotides not matched to a gene: 7. CDR3 sequence (DNA): TGCGCCAGCAGCTTGACAGTCACAGGGGGGTATGGCTACACCTTC. Encoded protein: CASSLTVTGGYGYTF.

This clone was detected only a few times. The CDR3 region has the DNA TGTGCCAGCAGCTCGTCCGGGACAACCAAAAACATTCAGTACTTC. It translates to CASSSSGTTKNIQYF. The V call is TRBV7-2, the J call TRBJ2-4; D perhaps matches TRBD1 (6 bases). Germline V lookup: CDR1 SGHTA, CDR2 FQGNSA. V dropped 4 bases and J dropped 2 bases, with 12 bases sitting between them. The CDR3 runs 15 residues.

Notes on this clone: Because the CDR3's place on the DNA is in doubt, the DNA is left out and the CDR3 is given as listed by TCRdb. The genes are TRBV10-3 and TRBJ1-1. The CDR3 extends over 13 residues, inclusive of both ends. CDR1 is ENHRY, CDR2 SYGVKD, per germline. The CDR3 region is CAISTSVNTEAFF.

This clone was seen more than once but under ten times. This chain uses TRBV11-3 with TRBJ2-7, with D unclear. Trimming pared 5 bases from V and 3 bases from J, leaving 14 bases between. The CDR3 is 14 residues long. The germline V gene has CDR1 SGHNT and CDR2 YENEEA. The CDR3 nucleotides read TGTGCCAGCAGCGATCCCCGCCTAGACTACGAGCAGTACTTC. Residues: CASSDPRLDYEQYF. The entire variable domain, with the rest obtained from reference TRBV11-3 and TRBJ2-7, is as follows: EAGVVQSPRYKIIEKKQPVAFWCNPISGHNTLYWYLQNLGQGPELLIRYENEEAVDDSQLPKDRFSAERLKGVDSTLKIQPAELGDSAVYLCASSDPRLDYEQYFGPGTRLTVT.

In its sample, this clone was seen a few times. The chain employs TRBV19 and TRBJ1-5; tentatively, D is TRBD1 (6 bases). This CDR3 contains 17 residues. Germline V gives CDR1 LNHDA, CDR2 SQIVND (reference sequence). V shed 0 bases and J shed 2 bases, with 14 bases lying between them. The CDR3 region is CASSIDSIYRGNQPQHF. As DNA, the CDR3 is TGTGCCAGTAGTATAGATTCCATTTACAGGGGCAATCAGCCCCAGCATTTT.

V usage is TRBV28 and J usage is TRBJ1-1, with TRBD1 as a possible D gene (5 bases). Germline CDR1 is MDHEN and CDR2 is SYDVKM. The CDR3 sequence is 11 residues long. Between the trimmed V and J ends, which lost 8 bases and 2 bases, there was a span of 6 bases. This CDR3 is CASQGNTEAFF. CDR3 DNA: TGTGCCAGCCAGGGAAACACTGAAGCTTTCTTT. Variable domain in full (rest from reference TRBV28 and TRBJ1-1): DVKVTQSSRYLVKRTGEKVFLECVQDMDHENMFWYRQDPGLGLRLIYFSYDVKMKEKGDIPEGYSVSREKKERFSLILESASTNQTSMYLCASQGNTEAFFGQGTRLTVV.

The chain is built from TRBV24-1 and TRBJ1-4; tentatively, D is TRBD1 (6 bases). V lost 3 bases and J 0 bases, leaving 13 bases between the germline ends. CDR3 length: 17 amino acids. CDR1 KGHDR and CDR2 SFDVKD come from the germline V gene. The CDR3 reads CATSDRDRSPTNEKLFF. In DNA, the CDR3 is TGTGCCACCAGTGATCGTGACAGGTCCCCAACTAATGAAAAACTGTTTTTT.

This chain uses TRBV6-5 with TRBJ2-4; 12 bases are a match to TRBD1. Germline assignment: CDR1 MNHEY and CDR2 SVGAGI. V lost 4 bases and J lost 5; bases outside the gene matches: 6. The CDR3 is 16 residues long. The CDR3 DNA is TGTGCCAGCAGTTCCCGGGACAGGGGGCCCCAAAACATTCAGTACTTC. It translates to CASSSRDRGPQNIQYF.

J is TRBJ2-5 and V is TRBV4-1; TRBD2 matches at 10 bases. This CDR3 contains 16 residues. With 2 bases clipped from V and 5 bases from J, the junction kept 8 bases outside the gene matches. CDR1 MGHRA and CDR2 YSYEKL come from the germline V gene. CDR3 sequence reads: CASSQSGAGGYETQYF. Written as DNA, the CDR3 is TGCGCCAGCAGCCAAAGTGGAGCGGGGGGGTATGAGACCCAGTACTTC.

J is TRBJ1-6 and V is TRBV7-9, with 8 bases fitting TRBD1. This CDR3 is 14 amino acids long. CDR1 is SEHNR and CDR2 is FQNEAQ in the germline V gene (reference sequence). With V trimmed by 6 bases and J by 9 bases, 7 bases remained unmatched. The CDR3 DNA reads as TGTGCCAGCAGACCGGACAGGGAGGGTTCACCCCTCCACTTT. Its translation is CASRPDREGSPLHF.